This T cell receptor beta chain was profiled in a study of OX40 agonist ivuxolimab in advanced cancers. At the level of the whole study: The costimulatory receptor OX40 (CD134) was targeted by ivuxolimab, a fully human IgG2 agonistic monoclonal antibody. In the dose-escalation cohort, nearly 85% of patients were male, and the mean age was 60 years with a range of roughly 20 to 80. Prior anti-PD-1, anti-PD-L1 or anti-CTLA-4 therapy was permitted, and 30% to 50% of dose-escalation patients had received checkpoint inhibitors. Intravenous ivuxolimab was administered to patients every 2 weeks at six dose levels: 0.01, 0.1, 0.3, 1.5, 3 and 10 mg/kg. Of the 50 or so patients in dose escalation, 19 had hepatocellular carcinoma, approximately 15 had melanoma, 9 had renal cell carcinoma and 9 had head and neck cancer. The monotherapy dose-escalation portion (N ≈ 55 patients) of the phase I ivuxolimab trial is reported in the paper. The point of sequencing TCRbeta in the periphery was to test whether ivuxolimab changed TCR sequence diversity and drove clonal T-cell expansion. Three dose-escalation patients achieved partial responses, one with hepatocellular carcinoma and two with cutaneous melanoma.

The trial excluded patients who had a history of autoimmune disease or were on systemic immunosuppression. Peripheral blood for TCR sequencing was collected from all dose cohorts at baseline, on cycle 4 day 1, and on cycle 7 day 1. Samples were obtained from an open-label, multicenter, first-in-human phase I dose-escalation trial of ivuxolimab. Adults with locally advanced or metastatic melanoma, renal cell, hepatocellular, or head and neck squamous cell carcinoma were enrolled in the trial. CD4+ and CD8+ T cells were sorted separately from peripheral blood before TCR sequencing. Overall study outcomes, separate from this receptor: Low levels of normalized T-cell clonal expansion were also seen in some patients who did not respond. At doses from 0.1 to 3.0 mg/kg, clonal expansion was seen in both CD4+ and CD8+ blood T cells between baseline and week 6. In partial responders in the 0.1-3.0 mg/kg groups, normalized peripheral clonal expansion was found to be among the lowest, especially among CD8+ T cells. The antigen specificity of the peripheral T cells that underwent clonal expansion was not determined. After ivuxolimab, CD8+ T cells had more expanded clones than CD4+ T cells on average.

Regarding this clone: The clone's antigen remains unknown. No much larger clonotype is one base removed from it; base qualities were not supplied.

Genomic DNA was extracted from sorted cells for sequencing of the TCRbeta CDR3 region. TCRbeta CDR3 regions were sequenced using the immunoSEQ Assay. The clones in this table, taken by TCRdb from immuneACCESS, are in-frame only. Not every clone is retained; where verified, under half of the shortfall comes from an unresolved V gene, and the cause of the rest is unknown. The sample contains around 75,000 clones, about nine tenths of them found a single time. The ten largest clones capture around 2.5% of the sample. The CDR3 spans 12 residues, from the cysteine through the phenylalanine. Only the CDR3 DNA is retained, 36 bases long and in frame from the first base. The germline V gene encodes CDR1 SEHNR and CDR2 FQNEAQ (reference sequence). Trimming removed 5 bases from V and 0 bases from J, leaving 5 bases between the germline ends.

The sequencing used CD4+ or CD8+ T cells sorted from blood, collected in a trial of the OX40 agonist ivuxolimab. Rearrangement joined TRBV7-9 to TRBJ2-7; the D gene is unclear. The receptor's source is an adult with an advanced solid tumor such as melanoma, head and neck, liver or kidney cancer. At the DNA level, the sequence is TGTGCCAGCAGCCTCGTCTCCTACGAGCAGTACTTC. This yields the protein CASSLVSYEQYF. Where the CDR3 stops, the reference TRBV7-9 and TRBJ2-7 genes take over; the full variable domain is DTGVSQNPRHKITKRGQNVTFRCDPISEHNRLYWYRQTLGQGPEFLTYFQNEAQLEKSRLLSDRFSAERPKGSFSTLEIQRTEQGDSAMYLCASSLVSYEQYFGPGTRLTVT.